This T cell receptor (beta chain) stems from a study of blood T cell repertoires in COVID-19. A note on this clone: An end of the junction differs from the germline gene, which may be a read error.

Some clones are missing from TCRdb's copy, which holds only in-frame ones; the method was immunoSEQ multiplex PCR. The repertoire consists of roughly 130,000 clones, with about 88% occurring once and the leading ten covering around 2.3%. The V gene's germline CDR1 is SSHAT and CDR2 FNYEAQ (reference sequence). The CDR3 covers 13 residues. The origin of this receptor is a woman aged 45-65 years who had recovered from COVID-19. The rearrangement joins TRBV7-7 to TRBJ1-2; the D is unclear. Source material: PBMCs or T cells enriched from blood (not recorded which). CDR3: CASRNSPTGGYTF. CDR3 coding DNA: TGTGCTAGCAGAAACTCTCCGACGGGGGGCTACACCTTC.